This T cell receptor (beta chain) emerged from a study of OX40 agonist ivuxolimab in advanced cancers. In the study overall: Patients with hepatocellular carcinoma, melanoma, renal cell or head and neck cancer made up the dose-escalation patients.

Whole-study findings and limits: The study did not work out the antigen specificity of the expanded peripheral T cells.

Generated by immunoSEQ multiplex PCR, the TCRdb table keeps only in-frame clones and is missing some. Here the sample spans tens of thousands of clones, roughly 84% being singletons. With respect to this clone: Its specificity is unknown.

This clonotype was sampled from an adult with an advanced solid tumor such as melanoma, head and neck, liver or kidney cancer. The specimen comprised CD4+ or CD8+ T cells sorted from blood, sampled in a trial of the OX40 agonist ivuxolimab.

CDR3 coding DNA: TGTGCCTGGAGTCCGAGGGCTAATGAAAAACTGTTTTTT. Residues: CAWSPRANEKLFF. V is TRBV30 and J is TRBJ1-4; D gene ambiguous. Per the germline V gene, CDR1 is GTSNPN and CDR2 is SVGIG (reference sequence). Between the trimmed V and J ends, which lost 2 bases and 3 bases, there was a span of 7 bases. The CDR3 extends over 13 amino acids.